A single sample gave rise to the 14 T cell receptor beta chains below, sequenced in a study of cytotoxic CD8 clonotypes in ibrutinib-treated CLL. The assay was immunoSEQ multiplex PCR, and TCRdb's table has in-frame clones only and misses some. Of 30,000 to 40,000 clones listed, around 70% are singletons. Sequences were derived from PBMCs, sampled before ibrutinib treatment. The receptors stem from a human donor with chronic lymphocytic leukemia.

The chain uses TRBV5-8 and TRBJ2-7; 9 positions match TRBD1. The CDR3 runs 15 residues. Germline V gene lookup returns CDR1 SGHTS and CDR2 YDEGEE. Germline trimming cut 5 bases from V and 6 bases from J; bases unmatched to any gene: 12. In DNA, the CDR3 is TGTGCCAGCAGGCCTCCGGGACAGGGATTTCTCGAGCAGTACTTC. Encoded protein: CASRPPGQGFLEQYF.

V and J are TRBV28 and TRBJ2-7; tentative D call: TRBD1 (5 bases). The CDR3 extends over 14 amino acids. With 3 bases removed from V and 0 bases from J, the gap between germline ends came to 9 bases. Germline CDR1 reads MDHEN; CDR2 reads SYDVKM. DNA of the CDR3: TGTGCCAGCAGTTTCAGGGTAGTCTCCTACGAGCAGTACTTC. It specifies CASSFRVVSYEQYF.

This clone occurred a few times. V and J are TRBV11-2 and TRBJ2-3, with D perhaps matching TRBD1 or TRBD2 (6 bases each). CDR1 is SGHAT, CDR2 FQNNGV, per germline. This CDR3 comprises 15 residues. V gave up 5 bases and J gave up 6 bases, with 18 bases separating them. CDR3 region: CASSRTGTQGDTQYF. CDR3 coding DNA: TGTGCCAGCAGCCGAACCGGGACTCAGGGGGATACGCAGTATTTT.

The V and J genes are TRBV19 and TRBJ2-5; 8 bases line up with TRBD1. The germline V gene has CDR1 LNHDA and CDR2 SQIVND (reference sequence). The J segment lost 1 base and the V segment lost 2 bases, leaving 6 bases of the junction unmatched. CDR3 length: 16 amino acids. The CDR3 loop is CASSIFGQGPQETQYF. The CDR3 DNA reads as TGTGCCAGTAGTATATTCGGACAGGGACCCCAAGAGACCCAGTACTTC.

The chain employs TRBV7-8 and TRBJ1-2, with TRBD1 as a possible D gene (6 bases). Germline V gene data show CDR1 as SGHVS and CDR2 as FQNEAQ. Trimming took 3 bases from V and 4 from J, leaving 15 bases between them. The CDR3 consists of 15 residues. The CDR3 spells CASSFGGADSYGYTF. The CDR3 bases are TGTGCCAGCAGCTTTGGGGGGGCAGATAGCTATGGCTACACCTTC.

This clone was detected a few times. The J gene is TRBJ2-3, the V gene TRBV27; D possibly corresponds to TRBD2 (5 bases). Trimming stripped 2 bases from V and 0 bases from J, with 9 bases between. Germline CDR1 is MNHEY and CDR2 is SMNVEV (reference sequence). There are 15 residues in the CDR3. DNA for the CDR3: TGTGCCAGCAGTTTAGGGAGTGGGAGCACAGATACGCAGTATTTT. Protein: CASSLGSGSTDTQYF.

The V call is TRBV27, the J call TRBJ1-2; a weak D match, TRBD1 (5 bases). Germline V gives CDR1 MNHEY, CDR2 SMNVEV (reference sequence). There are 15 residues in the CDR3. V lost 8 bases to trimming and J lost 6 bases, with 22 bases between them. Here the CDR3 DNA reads TGTGCCAGCTACAGTTTAAGGAGAGGGGATAATGGCTACACCTTC. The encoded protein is CASYSLRRGDNGYTF.

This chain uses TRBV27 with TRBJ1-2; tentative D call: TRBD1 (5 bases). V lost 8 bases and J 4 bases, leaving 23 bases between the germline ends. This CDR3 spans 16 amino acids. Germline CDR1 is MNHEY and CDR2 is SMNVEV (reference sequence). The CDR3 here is CASAKIREIGIYGYTF. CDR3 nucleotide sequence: TGTGCCAGCGCGAAAATCAGGGAAATCGGTATCTATGGCTACACCTTC.

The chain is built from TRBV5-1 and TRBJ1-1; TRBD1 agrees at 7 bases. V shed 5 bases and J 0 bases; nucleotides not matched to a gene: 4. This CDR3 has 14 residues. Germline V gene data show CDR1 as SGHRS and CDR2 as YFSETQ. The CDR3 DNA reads TGCGCCAGCAGAAAGGGACAGATGAACACTGAAGCTTTCTTT. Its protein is CASRKGQMNTEAFF.

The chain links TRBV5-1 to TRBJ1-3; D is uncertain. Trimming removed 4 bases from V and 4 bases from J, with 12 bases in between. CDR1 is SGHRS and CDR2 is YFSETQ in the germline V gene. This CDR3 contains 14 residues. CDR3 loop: CASSPTVSGNTIYF. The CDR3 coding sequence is TGCGCCAGCAGCCCGACTGTATCGGGAAACACCATATATTTT.

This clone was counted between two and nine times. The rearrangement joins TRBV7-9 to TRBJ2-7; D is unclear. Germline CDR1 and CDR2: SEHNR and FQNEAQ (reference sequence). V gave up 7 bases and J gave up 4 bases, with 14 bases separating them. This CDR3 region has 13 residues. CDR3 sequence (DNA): TGTGCCAGCATAGGGCCATTAAGTTACGAGCAGTACTTC. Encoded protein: CASIGPLSYEQYF.

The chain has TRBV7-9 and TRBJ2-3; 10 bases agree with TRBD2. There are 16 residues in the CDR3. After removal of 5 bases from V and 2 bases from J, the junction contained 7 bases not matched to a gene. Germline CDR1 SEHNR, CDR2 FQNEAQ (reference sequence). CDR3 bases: TGTGCCAGCAGCATAAGGACTAGCGGACTCACAGATACGCAGTATTTT. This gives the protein CASSIRTSGLTDTQYF.

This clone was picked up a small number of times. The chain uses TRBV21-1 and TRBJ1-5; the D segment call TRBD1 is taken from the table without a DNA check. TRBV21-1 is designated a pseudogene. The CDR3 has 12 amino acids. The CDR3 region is CASGGGGQPQHF. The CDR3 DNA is TGTGCCAGCGGAGGGGGCGGCCAGCCCCAGCATTTT.

This CDR3 reads CSARGVSYEQYF. The CDR3 bases are TGCAGCGCCAGGGGGGTCTCCTACGAGCAGTACTTC. The chain links TRBV29-1 to TRBJ2-7; tentatively, D is TRBD1 (7 bases). Trimming pared 7 bases from V and 0 bases from J, leaving 10 bases between. Germline CDR1 and CDR2: SQVTM and ANQGSEA. This CDR3 contains 12 residues.